This T cell receptor (beta chain) was profiled in a study of blood T cell repertoires in COVID-19. Study-level information: COVID-19 samples from acute and convalescent phases originated in the United States, Italy and Spain. From T cells, B-cell-depleted T cells, or PBMCs came the material, which was cDNA or gDNA.

Assay: immunoSEQ multiplex PCR; the TCRdb copy retains only in-frame clones and omits some. The data contain 300,000 to 400,000 clones, approximately 83% of them singletons. V lost 6 bases and J lost 5, with 19 bases in between. This CDR3 has 16 amino acids. Germline values: CDR1 MNHEY, CDR2 SMNVEV (reference sequence). This TCR came from a woman aged 35 to 49 with acute COVID-19. The chain recombines TRBV27 with TRBJ2-2; D may be TRBD1 (6 bases). The material sequenced was PBMCs or T cells enriched from blood (not recorded which). CDR3 sequence reads: CASRPTQGHYTGELFF. CDR3 sequence (DNA): TGTGCCAGCAGGCCCACACAGGGACACTATACCGGGGAGCTGTTTTTT.